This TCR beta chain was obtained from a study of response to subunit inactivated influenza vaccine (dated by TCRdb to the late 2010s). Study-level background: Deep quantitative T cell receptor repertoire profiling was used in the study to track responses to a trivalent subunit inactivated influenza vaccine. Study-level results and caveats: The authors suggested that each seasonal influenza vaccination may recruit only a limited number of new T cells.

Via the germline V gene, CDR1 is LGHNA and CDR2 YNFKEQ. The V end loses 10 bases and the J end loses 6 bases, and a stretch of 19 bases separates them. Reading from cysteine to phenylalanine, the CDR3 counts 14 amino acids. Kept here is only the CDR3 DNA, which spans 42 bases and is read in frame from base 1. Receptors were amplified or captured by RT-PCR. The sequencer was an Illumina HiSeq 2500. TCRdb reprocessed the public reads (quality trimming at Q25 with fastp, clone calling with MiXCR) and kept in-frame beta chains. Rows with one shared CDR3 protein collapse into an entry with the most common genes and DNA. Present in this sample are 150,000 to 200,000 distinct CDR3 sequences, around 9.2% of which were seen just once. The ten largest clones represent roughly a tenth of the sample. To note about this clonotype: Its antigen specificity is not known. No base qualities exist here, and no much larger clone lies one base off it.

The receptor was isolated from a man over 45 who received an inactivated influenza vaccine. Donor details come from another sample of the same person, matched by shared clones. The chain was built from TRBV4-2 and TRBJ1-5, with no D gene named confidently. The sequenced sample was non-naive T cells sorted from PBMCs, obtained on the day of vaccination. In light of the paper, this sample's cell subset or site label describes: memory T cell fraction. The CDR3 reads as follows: CAMSPGLVFQPQHF. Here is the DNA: TGTGCCATGAGCCCTGGGCTAGTTTTTCAGCCCCAGCATTTT.